These T cell receptor beta chains were read from a single sample in a study of shared clonotypes between healthy human individuals. Sequenced by immunoSEQ multiplex PCR; TCRdb stores in-frame clones only, minus some. This sample carries over 1.4 million clones, 95% to 97% of them seen once, and the ten largest clones take over 1%. The sequencing input was naive CD4+ T cells sorted from blood. The origin of the receptors is a young man in good health. Each CDR3 is given without its conserved first and last residue. A row's size may be missing; if present it is once, few, many or a size class.

>14|NA|TRBV9|TRBJ2-2
ASSITGTPNTGELF
>11|NA|TRBV6-1|TRBJ1-1
ASRRTVNTEAF
>14|NA|TRBV4-2|TRBJ2-1
ASSQLLGRTYNEQF
>11|NA|TRBV4-1|TRBJ1-5
ASSSRDNQPQH
>11|NA|TRBV27|TRBJ2-2
ATGETHTGELF
>15|NA|TRBV18|TRBJ2-3
ASSPGASGSSTDTQY
>13|NA|TRBV7-8|TRBJ1-5
ASSLALWVNQPQH
>12|NA|TRBV5-4|TRBJ2-1
ASSPTMTYNEQF
>14|NA|TRBV10-3|TRBJ2-7
AIRGPDMTFPYEQY
>12|NA|TRBV5-6|TRBJ1-4
ASSLGSLGEKLF
>8|NA|TRBV20-1|TRBJ2-1
SATQNEQF
>11|NA|TRBV28|TRBJ2-7
ASSLPGDYEQY
>13|NA|TRBV28|TRBJ2-3
ASSPGTGVTDTQY
>12|once|TRBV7-9|TRBJ1-4
ASSHLGVGEKLF
>13|NA|TRBV15|TRBJ1-3
ATSRDRISGNTIY
>14|NA|TRBV7-9|TRBJ2-3
ASSLATSGSTDTQY
>13|NA|TRBV4-1|TRBJ2-5
ASSQDLASGRSQY
>11|NA|TRBV6-1|TRBJ2-1
ASRGTGGNEQF
>12|NA|TRBV7-9|TRBJ2-2
ASGPGANTGELF
>15|NA|TRBV11-1|TRBJ2-5
ASSTQGGLAGAETQY
>14|NA|TRBV11-1|TRBJ2-6
ASSLGTPAGANVLT
>13|NA|TRBV6-5|TRBJ1-1
ASSYQVGLNTEAF
>11|NA|TRBV27|TRBJ2-7
ASSLTSIGEQY
>13|NA|TRBV30|TRBJ2-1
AWSVGLAGVFEQF
>11|NA|TRBV2|TRBJ2-1
ASGMGSYNEQF
>8|NA|TRBV7-9|TRBJ1-2
ASSSQGYT
>12|NA|TRBV19|TRBJ1-5
ASSTPTGYQPQH
>10|NA|TRBV29-1|TRBJ1-1
SVSTANTEAF